These 26 T cell receptor beta chains were all obtained from the same sample, sequenced in a study of identical twins. A single record per CDR3 protein comes from TCRdb applying MiXCR to the 5' RACE reads. The sample includes some 1,600,000 distinct CDR3 sequences, under 35% of them seen just once. Sequenced: cord blood. These TCRs come from a newborn girl in good health.

The V and J genes are TRBV10-3 and TRBJ2-3; 9 bases fit TRBD2. The CDR3 extends over 16 amino acids. The V gene's germline CDR1 is ENHRY and CDR2 SYGVKD. Losses at the gene ends were 4 bases for V and 3 bases for J; bases not matched to a gene: 8. The CDR3 reads CAISGGSGGPTDTQYF. The CDR3 coding sequence is TGTGCCATCAGTGGTGGTAGCGGGGGCCCAACAGATACGCAGTATTTT.

This clonotype was recorded a few times. The V gene is TRBV6-5, the J gene TRBJ2-1, with TRBD1 matching 10 bases. The length of the CDR3 is 14 residues. The junction had 7 bases not matched to a gene; V was cut back by 4 bases and J by 10 bases. Germline assignment: CDR1 MNHEY and CDR2 SVGAGI. CDR3 in amino acids: CASSSATGGYEQFF. The CDR3 region has the DNA TGTGCCAGCAGTTCCGCGACAGGGGGCTACGAGCAGTTCTTC.

This clonotype has just a few counts. This rearrangement joins TRBV18 to TRBJ2-5, with D unresolved. This CDR3 has 13 residues. Germline V lookup: CDR1 KGHSH, CDR2 LQKENI. Deletions cut 3 bases from V and 5 bases from J, with 10 bases between. CDR3 bases: TGTGCCAGCTCACCTAGTCGTTGGGAGACCCAGTACTTC. It yields the protein CASSPSRWETQYF.

This clonotype has just a few counts. The genes are TRBV4-1 and TRBJ2-7; TRBD1 or TRBD2 may be the D gene (6 bases each). The CDR3 totals 14 residues. Trimming took off 4 bases at V and 5 bases at J, with 15 bases between the two ends. Germline assignment: CDR1 MGHRA and CDR2 YSYEKL. CDR3 coding DNA: TGCGCCAGCAGCCGAGCACAGGGACTCAACGAGCAGTACTTC. Encoded protein: CASSRAQGLNEQYF.

The chain uses TRBV4-1 and TRBJ1-1, with D possibly matching TRBD1 (5 bases). The V gene lost 7 bases and the J gene lost 1 base, with 13 bases spanning the gap. CDR3 size: 14 residues. The germline CDR1 and CDR2 sequences are MGHRA and YSYEKL. CDR3: CASTPRGPNTEAFF. The CDR3 DNA reads TGCGCCAGCACCCCAAGGGGTCCGAACACTGAAGCTTTCTTT.

Comments on this clonotype: Mismatch with germline at one junction end may stem from a read error. The rearrangement joins TRBV5-1 to TRBJ2-5; D may be TRBD1 (6 bases). The CDR3 runs 13 residues. The germline V gene encodes CDR1 SGHRS and CDR2 YFSETQ. DNA for the CDR3: TGCGCCGGCAGCCCGGGACAAAGTAGAGAGCAGTACTTC. Residues: CAGSPGQSREQYF. Full variable domain (missing parts from reference TRBV5-1 and TRBJ2-5): KAGVTQTPRYLIKTRGQQVTLSCSPISGHRSVSWYQQTPGQGLQFLFEYFSETQRNKGNFPGRFSGRQFSNSRSEMNVSTLELGDSALYLCAGSPGQSREQYFGPGTRLLVL.

The chain joins TRBV5-1 to TRBJ1-2, with D uncertain. Germline V gene lookup returns CDR1 SGHRS and CDR2 YFSETQ. The CDR3 consists of 12 residues. V was pared by 4 bases and J by 4 bases, with 8 bases between. The CDR3 sequence is CASSGSGYGYTF. In DNA form, the CDR3 reads TGCGCCAGCAGCGGATCCGGCTATGGCTACACCTTC.

This clonotype was seen once. This may stem from a read error, because a much larger clone lies one nucleotide away. The gene calls are TRBV29-1 and TRBJ2-1; D uncertain. Per germline, CDR1 SQVTM and CDR2 ANQGSEA. V was shortened by 6 bases and J by 13 bases, with 16 bases between the two germline ends. The CDR3 runs to 11 residues. CDR3 DNA: TGCAGCGTGATCCGAGACTCTGCTCAGTTCTTC. This codes for CSVIRDSAQFF.

This clonotype was observed a handful of times. The J gene is TRBJ1-2, the V gene TRBV9, with no clear D. The CDR3 covers 14 residues. Germline CDR1 SGDLS, CDR2 YYNGEE. Trimming took 0 bases from V and 7 from J, leaving 13 bases between them. CDR3 DNA sequence: TGTGCCAGCAGCGTAGATCCTAGTAGGGTTGGCTACACCTTC. Amino acid sequence: CASSVDPSRVGYTF.

Regarding this clonotype: A read error may explain this, as a much larger clone is one base away. The chain links TRBV4-1 to TRBJ2-1; 12 nucleotides agree with TRBD2. This CDR3 has 15 residues. Germline CDR1 is MGHRA and CDR2 is YSYEKL. The CDR3 DNA is TGCGCCGGCAGCGAAGGACTAGCGGGGTACAATGAGCAGTTCTTC. Translation gives CAGSEGLAGYNEQFF.

The chain combines TRBV28 with TRBJ2-4; D might be TRBD2 (5 bases). V was trimmed by 8 bases and J by 0 bases, leaving 14 bases between them. This CDR3 region has 15 residues. The V gene's germline CDR1 is MDHEN and CDR2 SYDVKM. CDR3 loop: CASGSDSLAKNIQYF. The CDR3 DNA sequence: TGTGCCAGCGGGAGTGATTCTCTAGCCAAAAACATTCAGTACTTC.

The sample holds one count of this clonotype. The chain couples TRBV20-1 to TRBJ1-2; TRBD1 matches at 9 bases. Germline CDR1 reads DFQATT; CDR2 reads SNEGSKA (reference sequence). V was clipped by 6 bases and J by 6 bases; unmatched bases: 8. The CDR3 spans 13 residues. CDR3 coding DNA: TGCAGTGCGCATACAGGGGGCAAAAATGGCTACACCTTC. The encoded protein is CSAHTGGKNGYTF.

In regard to this clonotype: Possible read error: a much larger clone is one base away. V and J are TRBV29-1 and TRBJ1-1; no clear D. The CDR3 is 11 amino acids. Germline CDR1 reads SQVTM; CDR2 reads ANQGSEA. The V end was cut by 2 bases, the J end by 2 bases, with 3 bases between. The CDR3 loop reads CSVENNTEAFF. The CDR3 bases are TGCAGCGTTGAAAACAACACTGAAGCTTTCTTT.

This clonotype appeared a few times. The chain is built from TRBV3-1 and TRBJ1-2; D gene ambiguous. CDR3 size: 14 residues. Germline CDR1 is LGHDT and CDR2 is YNNKEL (reference sequence). V lost 0 bases, J lost 4 bases, and 9 bases lay in between. The CDR3 sequence: CASSQDPDTYGYTF. The CDR3 DNA is TGTGCCAGCAGCCAAGATCCTGACACCTATGGCTACACCTTC.

This clonotype was observed once. J is TRBJ2-7 and V is TRBV27; 9 bases match TRBD2. Germline loops: CDR1 MNHEY, CDR2 SMNVEV (reference sequence). With V trimmed by 1 base and J by 3 bases, 4 bases remained unmatched. The CDR3 is 15 amino acids. CDR3 amino acids: CASSLFATSGYEQYF. The CDR3, as DNA: TGTGCCAGCAGTTTATTCGCGACTAGCGGCTACGAGCAGTACTTC.

This chain links TRBV7-9 with TRBJ2-3, with D uncertain. From germline, CDR1 is SEHNR and CDR2 FQNEAQ (reference sequence). The CDR3 is 16 amino acids. V was shortened by 1 base and J by 1 base, with 12 bases between the two germline ends. The CDR3 spells CASSLVGDRGTDTQYF. CDR3 coding DNA: TGTGCCAGCAGCTTAGTTGGCGATCGAGGCACAGATACGCAGTATTTT.

Here the CDR3 reads CASGTAIMNTEAFF. The CDR3 bases are TGTGCCAGCGGGACGGCCATCATGAACACTGAAGCTTTCTTT. The chain employs TRBV5-5 and TRBJ1-1; the D gene is possibly TRBD1 (5 bases). V was cut by 7 bases and J by 0 bases, with 13 bases left in between. Germline CDR1 reads SGHKS; CDR2 reads YYEKEE (reference sequence). This CDR3 comprises 14 residues.

This chain links TRBV12-3 or TRBV12-4 with TRBJ1-5, with 8 bases fitting TRBD1. This CDR3 comprises 15 residues. V dropped 6 bases and J dropped 2; count of bases not matched to a gene: 6. CDR3 nucleotide sequence: TGTGCCAGCAGGCTAGACAGGGGCGGCAATCAGCCCCAGCATTTT. It encodes CASRLDRGGNQPQHF.

This rearrangement joins TRBV14 to TRBJ2-1; TRBD2 might be the D (6 bases). Trimming removed 6 bases from V and 9 bases from J, with 21 bases in between. Per germline, CDR1 SGHDN and CDR2 FVKESK. This CDR3 is 15 amino acids long. CDR3: CASRGGTGVGGEQFF. Written as DNA, the CDR3 is TGTGCCAGCAGAGGCGGGACGGGAGTTGGGGGTGAGCAGTTCTTC.

CDR3 nucleotides: TGTGCCGGTAGGGGGGCGGGCACAGATACGCAGTATTTT. It translates to CAGRGAGTDTQYF. This sequence joins TRBV6-2 or TRBV6-3 and TRBJ2-3, with D possibly being TRBD1 or TRBD2 (6 bases each). Looked up from germline, CDR1 is MNHEY and CDR2 is SVGEGT. V shed 11 bases and J shed 1 base, with 13 bases lying between them. This CDR3 comprises 13 residues.

The chain combines TRBV10-3 with TRBJ2-7; the match to TRBD2 covers 8 bases. The CDR3 has 14 amino acids. The V gene's germline CDR1 is ENHRY and CDR2 SYGVKD. J was trimmed by 5 bases and V by 7 bases; bases with no gene match: 10. CDR3 sequence reads: CAIKPRAGADEQYF. CDR3 nucleotides: TGTGCCATCAAACCCCGAGCGGGAGCGGACGAGCAGTACTTC.

V is TRBV20-1 and J is TRBJ2-7; 8 nucleotides match TRBD2. This CDR3 spans 14 amino acids. Germline V gives CDR1 DFQATT, CDR2 SNEGSKA (reference sequence). V gave up 5 bases and J gave up 0 bases; unmatched junction bases: 6. Here the CDR3 DNA reads TGCAGTGCTGGAGCCGGGACTAGCTCCTACGAGCAGTACTTC. It codes for CSAGAGTSSYEQYF.

This clonotype was counted a few times. V gene TRBV29-1 combines with J gene TRBJ2-1; D is ambiguous. Trimming left V 5 bases short and J 12 bases short, with 20 bases between. CDR1 is SQVTM and CDR2 is ANQGSEA in the germline V gene. This CDR3 is 13 amino acids long. CDR3 sequence reads: CSVKNVGLDVQFF. DNA of the CDR3: TGCAGCGTTAAAAATGTAGGTTTGGATGTGCAGTTCTTC.

A few counts support this clonotype. The rearrangement joins TRBV4-2 to TRBJ2-1; D not certain. Per the germline V gene, CDR1 is LGHNA and CDR2 is YNFKEQ. The germline V and J ends were trimmed by 3 bases and 7 bases, with 4 bases remaining between them. The CDR3 runs 11 residues. The chain's CDR3 is CASSHNNEQFF. The CDR3 DNA follows: TGTGCCAGCAGCCACAATAATGAGCAGTTCTTC.

This clonotype was detected a few times. The chain carries TRBV28 and TRBJ1-4; 8 nucleotides agree with TRBD1. The germline V gene has CDR1 MDHEN and CDR2 SYDVKM. V shed 5 bases and J 5 bases; nucleotides not matched to a gene: 7. The CDR3 sequence is 15 residues long. The chain's CDR3 is CASSVDRVGNEKLFF. The CDR3 coding sequence is TGTGCCAGCAGTGTGGACAGGGTGGGAAATGAAAAACTGTTTTTT.

J is TRBJ2-7 and V is TRBV24-1; weak D call: TRBD2 (5 bases). TRBJ2-5 explains the end of the DNA better; the J call may be wrong. This CDR3 comprises 14 residues. Per the germline V gene, CDR1 is KGHDR and CDR2 is SFDVKD. DNA of the CDR3: TGTGCCACCAGTGACCCGGAGGTGGTGGAGACCCAGTACTTC. It translates to CATSDPEVVETQYF.